This T cell receptor (beta chain) is from a study of blood T cell repertoires in COVID-19 (dated by TCRdb to 2018 to 2021). Study-level background: Samples from collaborators originated in the United States, Italy and Spain and spanned both the acute and convalescent phases of COVID-19. The material from the prospective study consisted of cDNA or gDNA derived from T cells, B-cell-depleted T cells, or PBMCs. Subjects who had been exposed to COVID-19, were actively infected with it, or had recovered from it provided the deeply sampled blood TCRbeta repertoires that made up the dataset. The repertoires were released in a freely available public database meant as a resource for research on the immune response to SARS-CoV-2. Samples were obtained from the ongoing ImmuneRACE study (first 160 participants) and from 1,200 or so subjects provided by 6 global collaborators. The sample metadata nearly always contained a de-identified subject ID, COVID-19 status, age in years and sex. HLA class I and class II types, where available, came from metadata supplied by the sample provider rather than from assay-based typing. Broader findings and caveats from the paper: The quantity of clinical and demographic metadata differed by source and by participant and was supplied without curation.

The CDR3 runs 16 amino acids, cysteine and phenylalanine included. The kept DNA is CDR3 alone, 48 bases in frame from the first base. Clipping removes 3 bases from V and 4 bases from J, with 8 as the unmatched junction base count. From the germline V gene, CDR1 is KGHSH and CDR2 is LQKENI. Comments on this clone: There is no known antigen for this receptor. No base quality values were provided; no much bigger clone lies one nucleotide off.

TCRbeta CDR3 regions were amplified from genomic DNA by means of the immunoSEQ Assay, a bias-controlled multiplex PCR. The published analysis was carried out like this. The number of nucleated cells in each sample was estimated from the amplification of reference gene primers within the assay. To quantify the absolute abundance of each unique TCRbeta CDR3 rearrangement, sequence reads were collapsed and filtered. For each sample, productive Simpson clonality was calculated by taking the square root of Simpson's diversity index across productive rearrangements. TCRdb carries this immuneACCESS record with in-frame sequences only. Its versions omit some clonotypes, under half of them owing to an unresolved V gene in the studies checked, with the rest unexplained. That table furnishes V, J and clone size, whereas the DNA furnished D and trimming. This sample holds tens of thousands of clones; approximately 80% were observed only once. Around 41% of the sample goes to the ten largest clones.

Whole blood was collected in K2EDTA tubes by collaborating institutions according to the institutions' own protocols. For TCRbeta analysis, collaborator samples were shipped as frozen whole blood, as isolated PBMCs, or as DNA extracted from either sample type. Material: peripheral blood. This TCR derives from a man at least 80 years old with acute or convalescent COVID-19. This receptor chain uses TRBV18 and TRBJ2-1, with 8 bases matching TRBD2. Read as DNA, the sequence is TGTGCCAGCTCACCCCAAGGAGCGGGAGTTTACAATGAGCAGTTCTTC. It translates as CASSPQGAGVYNEQFF. The CDR3, completed at both ends by the reference TRBV18 and TRBJ2-1 genes, gives the full variable domain NAGVMQNPRHLVRRRGQEARLRCSPMKGHSHVYWYRQLPEEGLKFMVYLQKENIIDESGMPKERFSAEFPKEGPSILRIQQVVRGDSAAYFCASSPQGAGVYNEQFFGPGTRLTVL.